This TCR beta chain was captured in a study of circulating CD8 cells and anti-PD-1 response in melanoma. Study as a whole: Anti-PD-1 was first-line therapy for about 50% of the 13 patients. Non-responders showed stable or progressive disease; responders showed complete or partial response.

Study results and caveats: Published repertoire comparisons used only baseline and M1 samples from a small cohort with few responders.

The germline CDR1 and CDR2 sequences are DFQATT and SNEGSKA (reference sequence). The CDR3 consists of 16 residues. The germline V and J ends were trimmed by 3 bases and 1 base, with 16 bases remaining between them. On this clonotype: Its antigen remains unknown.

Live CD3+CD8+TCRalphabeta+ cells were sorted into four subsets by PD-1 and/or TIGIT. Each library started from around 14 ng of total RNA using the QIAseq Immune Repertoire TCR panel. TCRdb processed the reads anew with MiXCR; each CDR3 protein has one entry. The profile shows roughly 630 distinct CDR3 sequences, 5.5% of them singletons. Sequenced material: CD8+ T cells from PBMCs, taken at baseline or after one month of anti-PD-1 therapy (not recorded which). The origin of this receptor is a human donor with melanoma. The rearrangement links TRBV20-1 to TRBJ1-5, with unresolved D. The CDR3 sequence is CSASSPAFPSNQPQHF. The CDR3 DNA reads TGCAGTGCTAGTAGCCCGGCCTTCCCGAGCAATCAGCCCCAGCATTTT.